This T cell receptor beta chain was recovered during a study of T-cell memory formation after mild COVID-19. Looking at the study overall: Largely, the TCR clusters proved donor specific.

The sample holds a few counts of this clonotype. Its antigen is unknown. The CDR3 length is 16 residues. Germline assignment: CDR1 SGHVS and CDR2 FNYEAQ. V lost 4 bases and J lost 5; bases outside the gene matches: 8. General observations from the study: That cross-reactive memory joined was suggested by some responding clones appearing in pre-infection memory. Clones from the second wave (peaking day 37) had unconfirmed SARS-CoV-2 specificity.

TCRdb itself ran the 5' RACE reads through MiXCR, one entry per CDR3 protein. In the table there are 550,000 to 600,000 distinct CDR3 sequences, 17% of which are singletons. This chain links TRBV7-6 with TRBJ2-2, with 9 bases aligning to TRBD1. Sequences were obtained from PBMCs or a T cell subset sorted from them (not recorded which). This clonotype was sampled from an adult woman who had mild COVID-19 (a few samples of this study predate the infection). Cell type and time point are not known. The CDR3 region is CASSWYGTGSTGELFF. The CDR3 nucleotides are TGTGCCAGCAGCTGGTATGGGACAGGGTCTACCGGGGAGCTGTTTTTT.